This TCR beta chain emerged from a study of post-analysis software for immune sequencing data. Across the study: Disease trajectories encompassed relapsing-remitting, secondary progressive and progressive-relapsing multiple sclerosis.

Regarding the study as a whole: Among roughly five TRBV segments more frequent in patients than controls were TRBV5-6, TRBV5-1 and TRBV20-1.

Tagging with unique molecular identifiers was a feature of the TCR beta cDNA libraries. TCRdb reanalysed the PCR reads using MiXCR and keeps one entry per CDR3 protein. The profile shows fewer than 850,000 distinct CDR3 sequences, about 43% of them singletons. Concerning this clonotype itself: Antigen: not known.

The CDR3 loop spans 14 amino acids. Germline-derived CDR1 and CDR2 are LGHDT and YNNKEL (reference sequence). Trimming removed 3 bases at V and 3 bases at J, with 9 bases between. Sequencing was carried out using blood. This receptor was identified in a girl aged 10-17 years with multiple sclerosis. The chain recombines TRBV3-1 with TRBJ2-1; D gene ambiguous. The CDR3 DNA reads TGTGCCAGCAGCCAGACTGCAAACTACAATGAGCAGTTCTTC. This translates into CASSQTANYNEQFF.